These 12 T cell receptor beta chains were sequenced from one sample in a study of blood T cell repertoires in COVID-19. Sequenced by immunoSEQ multiplex PCR; TCRdb stores in-frame clones only, minus some. The table records 150,000 to 200,000 clones, roughly 85% of them present only once. Sequencing was carried out using peripheral blood. These receptors came from a human donor with acute or convalescent COVID-19. The donor label of this sample is uncertain.

The chain carries TRBV28 and TRBJ2-7, with no clear D. The V end was cut by 3 bases, the J end by 3 bases, with 9 bases between. From germline, CDR1 is MDHEN and CDR2 SYDVKM. The CDR3 has 13 amino acids. This CDR3 is CASSLGTFYEQYF. DNA of the CDR3: TGTGCCAGCAGTTTGGGCACCTTCTACGAGCAGTACTTC.

The CDR3 reads CATSPRPSDSFYGYTF. The CDR3 coding sequence is TGTGCCACCAGCCCGCGCCCCTCGGACAGCTTCTATGGCTACACCTTC. The rearrangement uses TRBV15 and TRBJ1-2, with D perhaps matching TRBD1 (6 bases). This CDR3 has 16 amino acids. CDR1 and CDR2 (germline): LNHNV, YYDKDF (reference sequence). Trimming cost V 5 bases and J 4 bases, with 20 bases left between them.

The V gene is TRBV11-2, the J gene TRBJ2-7; no definite D call. This CDR3 comprises 16 residues. Looked up from germline, CDR1 is SGHAT and CDR2 is FQNNGV. V lost 1 base and J lost 2, with 15 bases in between. The CDR3 DNA sequence: TGTGCCAGCAGCTTAGTAGACTCCGTAAGCACCTACGAGCAGTACTTC. Its protein product is CASSLVDSVSTYEQYF.

This sequence joins TRBV27 and TRBJ1-2, with D possibly being TRBD1 (5 bases). V was pared by 5 bases and J by 8 bases, with 15 bases between. Germline CDR1 MNHEY, CDR2 SMNVEV (reference sequence). The CDR3 totals 13 residues. Here the CDR3 reads CASSPPGGGGYTF. CDR3 bases: TGTGCCAGCAGTCCACCTGGCGGGGGAGGCTACACCTTC.

Written as DNA, the CDR3 is TGTGCCTGGAGGACAGGGAATACGGGAAACACCATATATTTT. Its protein is CAWRTGNTGNTIYF. The rearrangement joins TRBV30 to TRBJ1-3; 7 positions agree with TRBD1. Germline lookup yields CDR1 GTSNPN and CDR2 SVGIG (reference sequence). The CDR3 loop spans 14 amino acids. Trimming took 3 bases from V and 4 from J; bases not matched to a gene: 6. Drawing the rest from reference TRBV30 and TRBJ1-3, the complete variable domain is SQTIHQWPATLVQPVGSPLSLECTVEGTSNPNLYWYRQAAGRGLQLLFYSVGIGQISSEVPQNLSASRPQDRQFILSSKKLLLSDSGFYLCAWRTGNTGNTIYFGEGSWLTVV.

The CDR3: CASNTQNSPLHF. In DNA form, the CDR3 reads TGTGCCAGCAATACACAGAACTCACCCCTCCACTTT. The chain employs TRBV27 and TRBJ1-6; the D is unclear. Germline lookup yields CDR1 MNHEY and CDR2 SMNVEV (reference sequence). Deletions cut 7 bases from V and 10 bases from J, with 11 bases between. The CDR3 has 12 amino acids.

The V call is TRBV15, the J call TRBJ1-4; TRBD1 agrees at 7 bases. The germline CDR1 and CDR2 sequences are LNHNV and YYDKDF (reference sequence). V lost 5 bases to trimming and J lost 5 bases; unmatched junction nucleotides: 8. The CDR3 runs to 15 residues. DNA for the CDR3: TGTGCCACCAGCCTGGGGACAGCCTCCAATGAAAAACTGTTTTTT. It encodes CATSLGTASNEKLFF. The variable domain in full, completed from reference TRBV15 and TRBJ1-4, reads DAMVIQNPRYQVTQFGKPVTLSCSQTLNHNVMYWYQQKSSQAPKLLFHYYDKDFNNEADTPDNFQSRRPNTSFCFLDIRSPGLGDTAMYLCATSLGTASNEKLFFGSGTQLSVL.

V usage is TRBV30 and J usage is TRBJ1-2, with 7 nucleotides matching TRBD1. The ends lost 4 bases at V and 5 bases at J; junction bases unmatched: 1. The CDR3 loop spans 11 amino acids. Germline CDR1 and CDR2: GTSNPN and SVGIG (reference sequence). The CDR3 region is CAWKQGYGYTF. DNA of the CDR3: TGTGCCTGGAAACAGGGGTATGGCTACACCTTC. The full variable domain, rest sourced from reference TRBV30 and TRBJ1-2, is SQTIHQWPATLVQPVGSPLSLECTVEGTSNPNLYWYRQAAGRGLQLLFYSVGIGQISSEVPQNLSASRPQDRQFILSSKKLLLSDSGFYLCAWKQGYGYTFGSGTRLTVV.

V is TRBV7-8 and J is TRBJ1-4, with a possible D match to TRBD1 (6 bases). Trimming removed 2 bases at V and 5 bases at J, with 6 bases between. Germline V gene data show CDR1 as SGHVS and CDR2 as FQNEAQ. This CDR3 spans 13 amino acids. This CDR3 reads CASSLTGNEKLFF. The CDR3 DNA reads TGTGCCAGCAGCTTAACAGGGAATGAAAAACTGTTTTTT.

The CDR3 loop reads CASSAGGANTEAFF. In DNA form, the CDR3 reads TGCGCCAGCAGTGCCGGGGGGGCGAACACTGAAGCTTTCTTT. The chain joins TRBV5-1 to TRBJ1-1; D possibly corresponds to TRBD1 (6 bases). Trimming left V 5 bases short and J 1 base short, with 12 bases between. Germline loops: CDR1 SGHRS, CDR2 YFSETQ. The CDR3 covers 14 residues.

This chain uses TRBV5-6 with TRBJ2-1; TRBD1 is a possible D gene (6 bases). The V end lost 4 bases, the J end lost 4 bases, and 12 bases lay between the germline ends. Germline-derived CDR1 and CDR2 are SGHDT and YYEEEE. This CDR3 is built from 14 residues. The CDR3 bases are TGTGCCAGCAGCCAAGTAACAGGGTACAATGAGCAGTTCTTC. Translation: CASSQVTGYNEQFF.

This clone was picked up one time. J is TRBJ2-1 and V is TRBV11-2; D perhaps matches TRBD2 (6 bases). Germline CDR1 reads SGHAT; CDR2 reads FQNNGV. The CDR3 spans 12 residues. V was trimmed by 1 base and J by 10 bases, leaving 8 bases between them. This chain's CDR3 is CASSLGRGEQFF. CDR3 coding DNA: TGTGCCAGCAGCTTAGGGCGGGGAGAGCAGTTCTTC.